What follows are 2 T cell receptor beta chains derived from one specimen sequenced in a study of OX40 agonist ivuxolimab in advanced cancers. The protocol was immunoSEQ multiplex PCR, while the TCRdb copy is restricted to in-frame clones and leaves out a portion. Of tens of thousands of clones in the sample, 70% to 90% were seen once. Sequenced material: CD4+ or CD8+ T cells sorted from blood, taken in a trial of the OX40 agonist ivuxolimab. The receptor set was obtained from an adult with an advanced solid tumor such as melanoma, head and neck, liver or kidney cancer.

V is TRBV2 and J is TRBJ2-1; TRBD2 matches at 9 bases. Germline trimming cut 7 bases from V and 1 base from J; bases unmatched to any gene: 14. This CDR3 is built from 18 residues. Germline CDR1 SNHLY, CDR2 FYNNEI. CDR3: CASKIEPAGGMSYNEQFF. Written as DNA, the CDR3 is TGTGCCAGCAAGATCGAGCCAGCGGGAGGAATGTCCTACAATGAGCAGTTCTTC.

This clone was recorded once. The chain links TRBV18 to TRBJ2-2; D remains ambiguous. The CDR3 is 14 residues long. The V gene lost 3 bases and the J gene lost 5 bases, with 10 bases spanning the gap. Germline CDR1 reads KGHSH; CDR2 reads LQKENI. CDR3 DNA: TGTGCCAGCTCACCCGCCGCGCAAACCGGGGAGCTGTTTTTT. Its protein is CASSPAAQTGELFF.